What follows are 5 T cell receptor beta chains derived from one specimen sequenced in a study of shared clonotypes between healthy human individuals. Using immunoSEQ multiplex PCR, the repertoire was profiled, and TCRdb retains in-frame clones only, with some absent. The data show approximately 2.3 million clones, approximately 95% seen once. Sequencing was done on a sample of naive CD4+ T cells from PBMCs. Subset indicated: CD45RA+ positively selected. The source of these receptors is a man aged 18 to 30 in good health. Some clones in this sample may be carry-over from other donors' samples.

The chain joins TRBV18 to TRBJ2-3; no clear D. Trimming left V 3 bases short and J 3 bases short, with 7 bases between. Germline V CDR1 and CDR2: KGHSH, LQKENI. CDR3 length: 13 amino acids. The CDR3 bases are TGTGCCAGCTCACCCATCGCGACAGATACGCAGTATTTT. Encoded protein: CASSPIATDTQYF.

Turning to this clone: The sample has other DNA sequences that encode this CDR3 too. The chain combines TRBV6-6 with TRBJ2-3; the match to TRBD2 covers 8 bases. The CDR3 is 14 amino acids. V trimming: 3 bases; J trimming: 3 bases; junction bases outside the gene matches: 2. Germline lookup yields CDR1 MNHNY and CDR2 SVGAGI (reference sequence). In nucleotides, the CDR3 is TGTGCCAGCAGTTATTCGGGGGGGACAGATACGCAGTATTTT. The encoded protein is CASSYSGGTDTQYF.

The chain recombines TRBV6-1 with TRBJ2-7; D unresolved. CDR3 length equals 11 residues. The V gene's germline CDR1 is MNHNS and CDR2 SASEGT. Between the trimmed V and J ends, which lost 6 bases and 7 bases, there was a span of 10 bases. DNA for the CDR3: TGTGCCAGCAGAGTTCTTGGTGAGCAGTACTTC. Protein sequence: CASRVLGEQYF.

The chain uses TRBV19 and TRBJ2-1; tentative D call: TRBD1 (5 bases). V was shortened by 4 bases and J by 0 bases, with 13 bases between the two germline ends. The CDR3 extends over 16 amino acids. CDR1 is LNHDA, CDR2 SQIVND, per germline (reference sequence). CDR3 protein: CASSNGRESSYNEQFF. The CDR3 DNA sequence: TGTGCCAGTAGTAACGGCAGGGAAAGCTCCTACAATGAGCAGTTCTTC.

This clone was observed once. V and J are TRBV7-3 and TRBJ2-2, with a tentative D call TRBD2 (6 bases). The CDR3 contains 15 residues. Per the germline V gene, CDR1 is SGHTA and CDR2 is FQGTGA. V was trimmed by 9 bases and J by 5 bases, leaving 19 bases between them. CDR3 DNA sequence: TGTGCCAGGCAGAAAATAGCGGACGTTACCGGGGAGCTGTTTTTT. Encoded protein: CARQKIADVTGELFF.